Shown below are 5 T cell receptor beta chains from a single sample sequenced in a study of cytomegalovirus exposure and HLA in healthy donors. The PCR contained 60 Vbeta and 13 Jbeta primers. Clones were read by immunoSEQ multiplex PCR, and TCRdb kept only the in-frame ones, dropping some. The sample carries roughly 180,000 clones, around 80% recorded once. Source material: PBMCs. These receptors were taken from a woman between 50 and 59 years old in good health and CMV-seropositive.

The J gene is TRBJ1-5, the V gene TRBV5-5; D gene uncertain. This CDR3 has 13 amino acids. Between the trimmed V and J ends, which lost 2 bases and 4 bases, there was a span of 7 bases. Germline CDR1 reads SGHKS; CDR2 reads YYEKEE (reference sequence). Here the CDR3 reads CASSFGANQPQHF. The CDR3 nucleotides are TGTGCCAGCAGCTTCGGTGCTAATCAGCCCCAGCATTTT.

V gene TRBV5-1 combines with J gene TRBJ2-3; possibly TRBD2 for D (5 bases). The CDR3 runs 14 residues. Trimming removed 5 bases from V and 2 bases from J, with 12 bases in between. The V gene's germline CDR1 is SGHRS and CDR2 YFSETQ. The CDR3 sequence is CASRTSGFTDTQYF. The CDR3 nucleotides read TGCGCCAGCAGGACGAGCGGCTTCACAGATACGCAGTATTTT. Supplemented by reference TRBV5-1 and TRBJ2-3, the full variable domain reads KAGVTQTPRYLIKTRGQQVTLSCSPISGHRSVSWYQQTPGQGLQFLFEYFSETQRNKGNFPGRFSGRQFSNSRSEMNVSTLELGDSALYLCASRTSGFTDTQYFGPGTRLTVL.

The genes are TRBV7-2 and TRBJ2-1; 8 nucleotides agree with TRBD1. The V gene's germline CDR1 is SGHTA and CDR2 FQGNSA. Trimming took 4 bases from V and 10 from J; bases not matched to a gene: 0. CDR3 length equals 11 residues. This CDR3 reads CASSWTGEQFF. CDR3 in DNA: TGTGCCAGCAGCTGGACAGGGGAGCAGTTCTTC. The whole variable domain, filled in from reference TRBV7-2 and TRBJ2-1, reads GAGVSQSPSNKVTEKGKDVELRCDPISGHTALYWYRQSLGQGLEFLIYFQGNSAPDKSGLPSDRFSAERTGGSVSTLTIQRTQQEDSAVYLCASSWTGEQFFGPGTRLTVL.

The chain couples TRBV15 to TRBJ1-2, with a possible D match to TRBD1 (5 bases). Germline V gene sequence: CDR1 LNHNV, CDR2 YYDKDF (reference sequence). The CDR3 is 16 amino acids. The ends were cut back, 0 bases at V and 3 bases at J, with 14 bases in the middle. For the CDR3, the DNA is TGTGCCACCAGCAGAGACCTCAATGGGGGGGACTATGGCTACACCTTC. It codes for CATSRDLNGGDYGYTF.

CDR3 amino acids: CASSSYRTSGASYEQYF. CDR3 nucleotides: TGTGCCAGCAGTTCGTATCGGACTAGCGGGGCGTCCTACGAGCAGTACTTC. The rearrangement joins TRBV27 to TRBJ2-7, with TRBD2 matching 12 bases. V shed 4 bases, J shed 1 base, and the junction held 8 bases outside the gene matches. The CDR3 is 17 amino acids. In germline, CDR1 is MNHEY, CDR2 SMNVEV (reference sequence).